This paragraph reports one T cell receptor beta chain. Then a second PCR, running roughly 7 to 11 cycles, was carried out with a sample-barcoded 5' primer and a J-beta primer mix. Unique molecular identifiers of 12 random nucleotides labeled each cDNA. Individual samples furnished no less than 2.5 million CDR3-containing paired-end reads apiece. In TCRdb, the 5' RACE reads were re-called with MiXCR into one record per CDR3 protein. The repertoire holds about 1 million distinct CDR3 sequences, with under 55% as singletons. This sample is part of a study of blood T cells in healthy people across ages. The receptor comes from a woman aged 55-70 years in good health. Input material: blood.

The CDR3 reads CASSVVPAGKSEQYF. CDR3 in DNA: TGTGCCAGCAGCGTAGTGCCAGCGGGAAAAAGTGAGCAGTACTTC. V usage is TRBV9 and J usage is TRBJ2-7; 7 bases are shared with TRBD2. V lost 0 bases, J lost 7 bases, and 10 bases stayed unmatched. This CDR3 is 15 amino acids long. Germline V lookup: CDR1 SGDLS, CDR2 YYNGEE.